The 10 T cell receptor beta chains presented below share a single source sample, sequenced in a study of blood T cell repertoires in COVID-19. Sequencing used immunoSEQ multiplex PCR; TCRdb keeps in-frame clones, though not all of them. The repertoire holds around 250,000 clones, with 75% to 90% as singletons. The sample taken for sequencing was peripheral blood. These receptors originate from a woman aged 40 to 49 who had recovered from COVID-19.

This chain connects TRBV27 to TRBJ1-1; 7 bases align to TRBD1. Germline loops: CDR1 MNHEY, CDR2 SMNVEV (reference sequence). With V trimmed by 5 bases and J by 5 bases, 11 bases remained unmatched. CDR3 length equals 15 residues. In nucleotides, the CDR3 is TGTGCCAGCAGTGACCGGACAGGTCGGAGTACTGAAGCTTTCTTT. This sequence encodes CASSDRTGRSTEAFF.

The chain links TRBV6-5 to TRBJ2-5; 7 nucleotides align to TRBD1. Trimming took 0 bases from V and 5 from J; bases not matched to a gene: 6. Germline V gene lookup returns CDR1 MNHEY and CDR2 SVGAGI. CDR3 length: 15 amino acids. The CDR3 here is CASSYSQGVGETQYF. The CDR3 DNA reads as TGTGCCAGCAGTTACTCTCAGGGGGTCGGTGAGACCCAGTACTTC.

V usage is TRBV12-3 or TRBV12-4 and J usage is TRBJ1-2; D not resolved. V lost 3 bases, J lost 7 bases, and 9 bases lay in between. The CDR3 contains 12 residues. As DNA, the CDR3 is TGTGCCAGCAGTTTCGGGGTTAGTGGCTACACCTTC. Residues: CASSFGVSGYTF.

This clone appeared a single time. The chain couples TRBV28 to TRBJ1-2, with D possibly matching TRBD1 (6 bases). Germline CDR1 is MDHEN and CDR2 is SYDVKM. V was cut by 5 bases and J by 2 bases, with 12 bases left in between. This CDR3 is 14 amino acids long. The CDR3 nucleotides read TGTGCCAGCAGTCGACAGGACCGAAACTATGGCTACACCTTC. It translates to CASSRQDRNYGYTF.

This chain connects TRBV5-1 to TRBJ2-2; D unresolved. CDR1 SGHRS and CDR2 YFSETQ come from the germline V gene. V lost 0 bases and J 0 bases, leaving 12 bases between the germline ends. The CDR3 has 17 residues. The CDR3: CASSLGPQSANTGELFF. The DNA of the CDR3 is TGCGCCAGCAGCTTGGGGCCTCAGAGCGCGAACACCGGGGAGCTGTTTTTT. Filled out from reference TRBV5-1 and TRBJ2-2, the complete variable domain reads KAGVTQTPRYLIKTRGQQVTLSCSPISGHRSVSWYQQTPGQGLQFLFEYFSETQRNKGNFPGRFSGRQFSNSRSEMNVSTLELGDSALYLCASSLGPQSANTGELFFGEGSRLTVL.

The rearrangement links TRBV3-1 (or the pseudogene TRBV3-2) to TRBJ1-1; 7 bases line up with TRBD1. The CDR3 loop spans 15 amino acids. V trimming: 7 bases; J trimming: 2 bases; junction bases outside the gene matches: 10. Germline V CDR1 and CDR2: LGHDT, YNNKEL (reference sequence). The CDR3 loop reads CASTGGRGINTEAFF. The CDR3 DNA follows: TGTGCCAGCACGGGCGGCAGGGGGATTAACACTGAAGCTTTCTTT.

In DNA form, the CDR3 reads TGTGCCAGTAGTATGCAAATGCGATCCCTTCCTTTGAACACTGAAGCTTTCTTT. This codes for CASSMQMRSLPLNTEAFF. V is TRBV19 and J is TRBJ1-1; D is uncertain. V shed 3 bases and J shed 0 bases, with 20 bases lying between them. This CDR3 is 18 amino acids long. CDR1 is LNHDA, CDR2 SQIVND, per germline (reference sequence).

CDR3: CASSSRDRGRSDSGNTIYF. The CDR3 nucleotides read TGTGCCAGCAGCTCCCGGGACAGGGGGCGATCCGACTCTGGAAACACCATATATTTT. This chain connects TRBV9 to TRBJ1-3; TRBD1 aligns across 12 bases. The CDR3 covers 19 residues. Germline values: CDR1 SGDLS, CDR2 YYNGEE. V dropped 4 bases and J dropped 0; count of bases not matched to a gene: 11.

The genes are TRBV7-3 and TRBJ2-3; 13 positions match TRBD2. The CDR3 has 15 residues. Trimming cost V 4 bases and J 4 bases; bases outside gene matches: 2. Germline lookup yields CDR1 SGHTA and CDR2 FQGTGA. The CDR3 DNA is TGTGCCAGCAGCTCCGGGACTAGCGGGGCAGATACGCAGTATTTT. Translating it yields CASSSGTSGADTQYF.

The chain carries TRBV7-9 and TRBJ2-7; no clear D gene. The CDR3 contains 11 residues. Germline V gene data show CDR1 as SEHNR and CDR2 as FQNEAQ (reference sequence). Trimming removed 5 bases at V and 9 bases at J, with 11 bases between. The CDR3 region has the DNA TGTGCCAGCAGCCCGTCTAGTTTGCAGTACTTC. Residues: CASSPSSLQYF.